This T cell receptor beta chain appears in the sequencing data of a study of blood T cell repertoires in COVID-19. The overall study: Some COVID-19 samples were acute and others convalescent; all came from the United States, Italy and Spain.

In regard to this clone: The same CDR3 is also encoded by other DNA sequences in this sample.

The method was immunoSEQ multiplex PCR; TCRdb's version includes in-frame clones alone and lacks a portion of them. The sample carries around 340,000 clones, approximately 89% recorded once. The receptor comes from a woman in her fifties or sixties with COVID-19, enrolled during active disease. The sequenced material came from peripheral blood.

The CDR3 protein is CASSFSNYGYTF. The CDR3 nucleotides read TGTGCCAGCAGTTTCAGTAACTATGGCTACACCTTC. The chain uses TRBV6-2 or TRBV6-3 and TRBJ1-2, with D uncertain. CDR1 MNHEY and CDR2 SVGEGT come from the germline V gene. This CDR3 has 12 amino acids. V was clipped by 4 bases and J by 1 base, with 4 bases between them.